This TCR beta chain was sequenced during a study of shared clonotypes between healthy human individuals. Study-wide results and caveats: Represented genetic and exposure-history diversity was restricted by having few donors.

In the case of this clone: The antigen remains unidentified. A much more abundant neighbour one base away suggests this may be a read error. This CDR3 is also generated by other DNA sequences in the sample.

Every subset had its genomic DNA shared out evenly among several immunoSEQ plates. Data came from immunoSEQ multiplex PCR; TCRdb stores just in-frame clones and leaves some out. The profile shows 75,000 to 100,000 clones, approximately 44% of them singletons. The V segment lost 6 bases and the J segment 6 bases; nucleotides outside the gene matches: 11. The germline V gene encodes CDR1 SGHTA and CDR2 FQGNSA. This CDR3 spans 14 amino acids. This chain uses TRBV7-2 with TRBJ2-7, with TRBD2 matching over 7 bases. The origin of this receptor is a woman aged 40 to 55 in good health. Some clones in this sample may be carry-over from other donors' samples. Sequencing was done on a sample of PBMCs. The DNA for the CDR3 is TGTGCCAGCAGTTTAAGAGGGAGGGCAGGCGAGCAGTACTTC. It yields the protein CASSLRGRAGEQYF.